Below, 20 T cell receptor beta chains from the same sample are listed, as sequenced in a study of Ad26.COV2.S vaccination and SARS-CoV-2 variants. Using immunoSEQ multiplex PCR, the repertoire was profiled, and TCRdb retains in-frame clones only, with some absent. The sample has around 300,000 clones, 88% seen once. Treatment reported: about 20 received Ad26.COV2.S at low or high dose, single or two shots; 5 received placebo; per-sample allocation not given. All samples were drawn on day 63, counting from the first vaccine or placebo injection. This specimen was peripheral blood, taken in a trial of Ad26.COV2.S vaccine versus placebo. The receptors here all came from a person between 18 and 59 years old who received the Ad26.COV2.S COVID-19 vaccine or a placebo.

The chain links TRBV7-2 to TRBJ2-3; D remains ambiguous. The length of the CDR3 is 13 residues. Germline lookup yields CDR1 SGHTA and CDR2 FQGNSA. With 1 base removed from V and 3 bases from J, the gap between germline ends came to 5 bases. The CDR3 DNA follows: TGTGCCAGCAGCTTAGGTGTTACAGATACGCAGTATTTT. Translation: CASSLGVTDTQYF. The full variable domain, rest sourced from reference TRBV7-2 and TRBJ2-3, is GAGVSQSPSNKVTEKGKDVELRCDPISGHTALYWYRQSLGQGLEFLIYFQGNSAPDKSGLPSDRFSAERTGGSVSTLTIQRTQQEDSAVYLCASSLGVTDTQYFGPGTRLTVL.

With respect to this clone: The sample carries other DNA sequences with the same CDR3. The rearrangement joins TRBV28 to TRBJ1-2, with D unresolved. Germline V lookup: CDR1 MDHEN, CDR2 SYDVKM. CDR3 size: 12 residues. The V end lost 6 bases, the J end lost 4 bases, and 9 bases lay between the germline ends. DNA of the CDR3: TGTGCCAGCAGCCTGACGGGCTATGGCTACACCTTC. It yields the protein CASSLTGYGYTF.

The J gene is TRBJ2-3, the V gene TRBV19; possible D gene TRBD2, 6 bases. In germline, CDR1 is LNHDA, CDR2 SQIVND (reference sequence). V was clipped by 5 bases and J by 0 bases, with 9 bases between them. This CDR3 spans 14 amino acids. The CDR3 DNA is TGTGCCAGTAGTGCTAGCGTAAGCACAGATACGCAGTATTTT. Its translation: CASSASVSTDTQYF.

The V gene is TRBV6-5, the J gene TRBJ1-5; 11 nucleotides align to TRBD1. The germline CDR1 and CDR2 sequences are MNHEY and SVGAGI. The J segment lost 6 bases and the V segment lost 6 bases, leaving 7 bases of the junction unmatched. The CDR3 runs to 15 residues. DNA of the CDR3: TGTGCCAGCAGAGAGGACAGGGGGCAGAGTCAGCCCCAGCATTTT. Amino acid sequence: CASREDRGQSQPQHF.

The chain couples TRBV4-2 to TRBJ2-1; 7 bases map to TRBD2. Germline V gene lookup returns CDR1 LGHNA and CDR2 YNFKEQ. This CDR3 comprises 16 residues. The V segment lost 0 bases and the J segment 9 bases; nucleotides outside the gene matches: 11. Here the CDR3 DNA reads TGTGCCAGCAGCCAAGAGACCGGCGGGAGACGGATTGAGCAGTTCTTC. This gives the protein CASSQETGGRRIEQFF.

The chain couples TRBV4-1 to TRBJ2-1; D is perhaps TRBD1 (6 bases). Germline CDR1 reads MGHRA; CDR2 reads YSYEKL. This CDR3 contains 17 residues. The V gene lost 0 bases and the J gene lost 4 bases, with 16 bases spanning the gap. The CDR3 DNA follows: TGCGCCAGCAGCCAAGACCTCACAGGGAGCCTTTACAATGAGCAGTTCTTC. It codes for CASSQDLTGSLYNEQFF.

For the CDR3, the DNA is TGCGCCAGCAGCTTCGATAGCAATCAGCCCCAGCATTTT. This translates into CASSFDSNQPQHF. The chain couples TRBV5-1 to TRBJ1-5; D unresolved. The germline CDR1 and CDR2 sequences are SGHRS and YFSETQ. The length of the CDR3 is 13 residues. V was clipped by 2 bases and J by 0 bases, with 3 bases between them.

The rearrangement links TRBV9 to TRBJ2-1, with 9 bases matching TRBD2. V shed 0 bases, J shed 8 bases, and the junction held 6 bases outside the gene matches. Germline V gene sequence: CDR1 SGDLS, CDR2 YYNGEE. The CDR3 covers 15 residues. The CDR3, as DNA: TGTGCCAGCAGCGTAGTCCCTAGCGGGGCATATGAGCAGTTCTTC. This encodes CASSVVPSGAYEQFF.

The rearrangement uses TRBV30 and TRBJ1-5; D is unclear. This CDR3 is 13 amino acids long. The germline V and J ends were trimmed by 0 bases and 2 bases, with 5 bases remaining between them. Germline values: CDR1 GTSNPN, CDR2 SVGIG (reference sequence). DNA for the CDR3: TGTGCCTGGAGTGTAGTCGGCAATCAGCCCCAGCATTTT. Amino acid sequence: CAWSVVGNQPQHF.

V is TRBV19 and J is TRBJ1-5; no clear D. CDR3 size: 14 residues. In germline, CDR1 is LNHDA, CDR2 SQIVND (reference sequence). V lost 7 bases and J 9 bases, leaving 19 bases between the germline ends. In DNA, the CDR3 is TGTGCCAGTAAGGGCCCAGTCCCTGGAGGGCCCCAGCATTTT. Translated, it gives CASKGPVPGGPQHF.

In DNA, the CDR3 is TGTGCCAGCAGTAATAGACACCGTGAGGGTGAAGCTTTCTTT. Residues: CASSNRHREGEAFF. The chain couples TRBV6-2 or TRBV6-3 to TRBJ1-1, with unresolved D. The CDR3 contains 14 residues. The V gene's germline CDR1 is MNHEY and CDR2 SVGEGT. Trimming shortened V by 5 bases and J by 7 bases, and 17 bases separated the two germline ends.

J is TRBJ1-2 and V is TRBV7-2, with 8 bases aligning to TRBD1. With V trimmed by 0 bases and J by 2 bases, 2 bases remained unmatched. Germline lookup yields CDR1 SGHTA and CDR2 FQGNSA. This CDR3 region has 15 residues. CDR3 in DNA: TGTGCCAGCAGCTTAGCGACAGGGGCAAACTATGGCTACACCTTC. Translated: CASSLATGANYGYTF.

This clone was observed once. The gene calls are TRBV12-5 and TRBJ1-1; 7 bases map to TRBD1. Germline V gives CDR1 LGHNT, CDR2 FRNRAP. The CDR3 spans 18 residues. J lost 0 bases, V lost 6 bases, and 16 bases had no gene match. The CDR3 loop reads CASGSDRASALMNTEAFF. CDR3 nucleotides: TGTGCTAGTGGGTCCGACAGGGCCTCAGCCTTGATGAACACTGAAGCTTTCTTT. Based on the CDR3 plus reference TRBV12-5 and TRBJ1-1, the full variable domain is DARVTQTPRHKVTEMGQEVTMRCQPILGHNTVFWYRQTMMQGLELLAYFRNRAPLDDSGMPKDRFSAEMPDATLATLKIQPSEPRDSAVYFCASGSDRASALMNTEAFFGQGTRLTVV.

The CDR3 loop reads CASSNNILAGGHRKKDTQYF. The CDR3, as DNA: TGTGCCAGCAGCAATAATATACTAGCGGGGGGGCATCGGAAAAAAGATACGCAGTATTTT. This chain joins TRBV21-1 and TRBJ2-3; the DNA was not used to check the table's D call, TRBD2. TRBV21-1 is listed as a pseudogene. CDR3 length: 20 residues.

Only one count was recorded for this clone. One junction end does not reproduce the germline sequence, and a read error may be involved. The CDR3 sequence: CASSDGQGLRGSGGF. The CDR3 DNA is TGTGCCAGCAGCGACGGACAGGGTTTACGGGGGTCAGGGGGCTTC. This chain connects TRBV7-9 to TRBJ2-7, with 8 bases aligning to TRBD1. In germline, CDR1 is SEHNR, CDR2 FQNEAQ (reference sequence). This CDR3 is 15 amino acids long. The full variable domain, in which reference TRBV7-9 and TRBJ2-7 provide the parts outside the CDR3, is DTGVSQNPRHKITKRGQNVTFRCDPISEHNRLYWYRQTLGQGPEFLTYFQNEAQLEKSRLLSDRFSAERPKGSFSTLEIQRTEQGDSAMYLCASSDGQGLRGSGGFGPGTRLTVT.

CDR3 in amino acids: CASSQPRGADSPLHF. In DNA form, the CDR3 reads TGTGCCAGCAGCCAACCCCGGGGGGCGGATTCACCCCTCCACTTT. V usage is TRBV14 and J usage is TRBJ1-6; perhaps TRBD1 as D (6 bases). Germline values: CDR1 SGHDN, CDR2 FVKESK. Deletions cut 2 bases from V and 8 bases from J, with 13 bases between. The CDR3 sequence is 15 residues long.

This chain joins TRBV9 and TRBJ1-1; TRBD1 agrees at 9 bases. Trimming removed 4 bases from V and 6 bases from J; junction bases left unmatched: 13. From germline, CDR1 is SGDLS and CDR2 YYNGEE. This CDR3 comprises 16 residues. CDR3 DNA sequence: TGTGCCAGCAGCCGGGACAGGGTTGTCCGAGGGGCTGAAGCTTTCTTT. Protein sequence: CASSRDRVVRGAEAFF.

The chain recombines TRBV9 with TRBJ2-2, with TRBD2 identical over 9 bases. Germline V gene lookup returns CDR1 SGDLS and CDR2 YYNGEE. The CDR3 contains 17 residues. With V trimmed by 2 bases and J by 2 bases, 7 bases remained unmatched. The CDR3 DNA reads as TGTGCCAGCAGCGTTCTTAGCGGGAGCCGTAACACCGGGGAGCTGTTTTTT. Its protein is CASSVLSGSRNTGELFF.

The genes are TRBV10-1 and TRBJ2-1, with 12 nucleotides matching TRBD2. The J segment lost 4 bases and the V segment lost 2 bases, leaving 9 bases of the junction unmatched. Germline V gene sequence: CDR1 WNHNN, CDR2 SYGVQD (reference sequence). This CDR3 contains 18 residues. The CDR3 here is CASSEPRLAGVAYNEQFF. The CDR3 DNA reads as TGCGCCAGCAGTGAGCCGCGACTAGCGGGAGTGGCATACAATGAGCAGTTCTTC.

The V and J genes are TRBV5-8 and TRBJ1-4, with D possibly matching TRBD1 (5 bases). From germline, CDR1 is SGHTS and CDR2 YDEGEE. The CDR3 consists of 14 residues. V was trimmed by 10 bases and J by 0 bases, leaving 13 bases between them. CDR3 bases: TGTGCCGGCCCCACAGGAGCAACTAATGAAAAACTGTTTTTT. Translated, it gives CAGPTGATNEKLFF.